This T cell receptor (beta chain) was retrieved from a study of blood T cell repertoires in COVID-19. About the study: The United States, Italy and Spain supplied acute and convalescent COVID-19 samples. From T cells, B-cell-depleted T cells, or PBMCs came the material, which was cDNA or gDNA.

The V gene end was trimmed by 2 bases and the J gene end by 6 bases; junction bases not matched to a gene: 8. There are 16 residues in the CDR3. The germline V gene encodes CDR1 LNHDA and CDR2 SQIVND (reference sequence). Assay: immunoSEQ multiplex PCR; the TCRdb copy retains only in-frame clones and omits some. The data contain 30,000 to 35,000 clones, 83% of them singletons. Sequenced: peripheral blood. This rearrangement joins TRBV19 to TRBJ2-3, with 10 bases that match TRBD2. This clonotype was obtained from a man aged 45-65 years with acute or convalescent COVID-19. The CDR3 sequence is CASSIKAGGRPDTQYF. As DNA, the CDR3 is TGTGCCAGTAGTATAAAAGCGGGAGGGCGGCCGGATACGCAGTATTTT.